This TCR beta chain was captured in a study of shared clonotypes between healthy human individuals. For the study at large: Donors were a couple of women and a few men aged 18 to 49. Donors had three CD4 naive, three CD4 memory, two CD8 naive and one CD8 memory plate apiece.

Per the germline V gene, CDR1 is LNHDA and CDR2 is SQIVND (reference sequence). V shed 3 bases and J 10 bases; nucleotides not matched to a gene: 14. The CDR3 has 17 amino acids. Over several immunoSEQ plates, each subset's genomic DNA was distributed in even portions. TCRdb keeps only in-frame clones here, not all; method: immunoSEQ multiplex PCR. The data show a few million clones, approximately 95% seen once. Memory CD4+ cells were the fraction left after CD45RA+ naive selection. The TCR was taken from a man aged 18 to 35 in good health. The J gene is TRBJ1-6, the V gene TRBV19; 8 bases match TRBD1. Sequenced sample: naive CD4+ T cells sorted from blood. The subset here: CD45RA+ positively selected. CDR3 nucleotide sequence: TGTGCCAGTAGTATCGGACTACAGGGGGTTGTTGACTCACCCCTCCACTTT. Its protein product is CASSIGLQGVVDSPLHF.